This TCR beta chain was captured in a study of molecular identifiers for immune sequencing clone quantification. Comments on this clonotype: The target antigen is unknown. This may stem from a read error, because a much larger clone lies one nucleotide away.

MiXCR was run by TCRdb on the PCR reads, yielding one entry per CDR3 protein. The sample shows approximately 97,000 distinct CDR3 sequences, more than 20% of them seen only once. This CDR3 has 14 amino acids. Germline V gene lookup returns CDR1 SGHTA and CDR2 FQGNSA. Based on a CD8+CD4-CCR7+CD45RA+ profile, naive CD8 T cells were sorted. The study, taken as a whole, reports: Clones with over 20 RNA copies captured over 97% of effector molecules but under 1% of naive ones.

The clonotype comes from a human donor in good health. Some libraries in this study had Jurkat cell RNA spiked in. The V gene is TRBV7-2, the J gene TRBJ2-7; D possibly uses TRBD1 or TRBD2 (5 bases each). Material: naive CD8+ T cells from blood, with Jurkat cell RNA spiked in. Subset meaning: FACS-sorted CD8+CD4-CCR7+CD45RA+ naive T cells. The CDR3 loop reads CASSPGRISYEQHF. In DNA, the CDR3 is TGTGCCAGCAGCCCGGGACGGATCTCCTACGAGCAGCACTTC.